This TCR beta chain was sequenced for a study of shared clonotypes between healthy human individuals. Study-wide points: It was anticipated that sequencing depth would influence how many clonotypes donors shared.

Germline loops: CDR1 KGHSH, CDR2 LQKENI. V lost 2 bases and J lost 5, with 1 base in between. The CDR3 has 11 residues. Only Caucasian adults living in Nashville, Tennessee made up the donor group. This clone was seen just once. The antigen remains unidentified. Different DNA sequences within this sample yield the same CDR3. In the sorted-subset replicate PCRs, 200 ng DNA, some 30,000 T cell genomes, was used. Original analysis: Filtering differed for immunoSEQ, which gave only junction sequences without quality scores. TCRdb's table, derived via immunoSEQ multiplex PCR, lists solely in-frame clones and lacks some. The V and J calls and clone size come from that table; D and trimming were worked out from the DNA. The sample comprises 2.3 million or so clones, over 85% of which are singletons, and about 0.41% rests with the top ten.

The sequence derives from a man aged 18 to 30 in good health. Some clones in this sample may be carry-over from other donors' samples. Source material: naive CD4+ T cells from PBMCs. Subset noted: CD45RA+ positively selected. The chain is built from TRBV18 and TRBJ2-1, with unresolved D. CDR3 amino acids: CASSPDNEQFF. The CDR3 nucleotides are TGTGCCAGCTCACCAGACAATGAGCAGTTCTTC.